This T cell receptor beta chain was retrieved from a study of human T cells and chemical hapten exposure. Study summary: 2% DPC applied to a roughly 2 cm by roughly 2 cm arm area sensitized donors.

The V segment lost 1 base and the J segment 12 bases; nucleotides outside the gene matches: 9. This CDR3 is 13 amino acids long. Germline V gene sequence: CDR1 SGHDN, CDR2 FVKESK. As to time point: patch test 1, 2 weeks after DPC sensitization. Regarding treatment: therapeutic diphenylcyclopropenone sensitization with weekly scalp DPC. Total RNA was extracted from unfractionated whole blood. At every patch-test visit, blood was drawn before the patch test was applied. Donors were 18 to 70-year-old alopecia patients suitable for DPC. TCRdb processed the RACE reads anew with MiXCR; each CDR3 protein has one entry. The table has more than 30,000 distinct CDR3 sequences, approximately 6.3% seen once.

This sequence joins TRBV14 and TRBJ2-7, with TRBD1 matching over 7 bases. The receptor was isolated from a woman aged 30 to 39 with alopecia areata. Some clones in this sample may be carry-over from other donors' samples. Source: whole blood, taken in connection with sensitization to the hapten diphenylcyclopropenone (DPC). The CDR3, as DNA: TGTGCCAGCAGCCAAGTCCGCCAGGGGGTTCCGTACTTC. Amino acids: CASSQVRQGVPYF. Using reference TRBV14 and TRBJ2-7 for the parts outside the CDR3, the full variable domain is EAGVTQFPSHSVIEKGQTVTLRCDPISGHDNLYWYRRVMGKEIKFLLHFVKESKQDESGMPNNRFLAERTGGTYSTLKVQPAELEDSGVYFCASSQVRQGVPYFGPGTRLTVT.